Shown below are 27 T cell receptor beta chains from a single sample sequenced in a study of blood T cell repertoires in COVID-19. Here immunoSEQ multiplex PCR was the method, and the copy in TCRdb shows in-frame clones only, minus some. The sample holds some 120,000 clones; 90% are singletons and the top ten take approximately 5%. Input material: peripheral blood. Receptor source: a man in his 60s with COVID-19, enrolled during active disease.

J is TRBJ1-2 and V is TRBV29-1; 9 bases line up with TRBD1. V was clipped by 4 bases and J by 4 bases; unmatched bases: 7. The CDR3 length is 14 residues. Germline lookup yields CDR1 SQVTM and CDR2 ANQGSEA. The CDR3: CSVGELGQGYGYTF. The CDR3 nucleotides read TGCAGCGTTGGTGAGCTGGGACAGGGCTATGGCTACACCTTC.

This chain connects TRBV5-1 to TRBJ2-5; tentatively, D is TRBD2 (7 bases). There are 15 residues in the CDR3. V was shortened by 2 bases and J by 2 bases, with 13 bases between the two germline ends. Germline CDR1 reads SGHRS; CDR2 reads YFSETQ. The CDR3 here is CASSLQGGSQETQYF. CDR3 nucleotides: TGCGCCAGCAGCTTACAGGGAGGGTCACAAGAGACCCAGTACTTC. Full variable domain (rest looked up from reference TRBV5-1 and TRBJ2-5): KAGVTQTPRYLIKTRGQQVTLSCSPISGHRSVSWYQQTPGQGLQFLFEYFSETQRNKGNFPGRFSGRQFSNSRSEMNVSTLELGDSALYLCASSLQGGSQETQYFGPGTRLLVL.

This clone was counted only a few times. J is TRBJ2-7 and V is TRBV19; a possible D gene is TRBD1 (5 bases). The CDR3 runs 14 residues. Germline CDR1 reads LNHDA; CDR2 reads SQIVND (reference sequence). V was clipped by 1 base and J by 3 bases, with 10 bases between them. The CDR3 bases are TGTGCCAGTAGTATAGGACAGCCACTCTACGAGCAGTACTTC. This codes for CASSIGQPLYEQYF.

V is TRBV19 and J is TRBJ1-4; D is undetermined. Germline CDR1 reads LNHDA; CDR2 reads SQIVND (reference sequence). Trimming shortened V by 6 bases and J by 4 bases, and 18 bases separated the two germline ends. The CDR3 is 16 residues long. The CDR3 reads CASSAARQGSNEKLFF. Here the CDR3 DNA reads TGTGCCAGTAGCGCAGCTAGGCAAGGGAGTAATGAAAAACTGTTTTTT.

V is TRBV27 and J is TRBJ2-7; 12 bases are a match to TRBD2. This CDR3 comprises 14 residues. Germline-derived CDR1 and CDR2 are MNHEY and SMNVEV (reference sequence). V lost 3 bases and J lost 4; bases outside the gene matches: 1. For the CDR3, the DNA is TGTGCCAGCAGTTTGGGACTAGCGGGTTACGAGCAGTACTTC. Translation gives CASSLGLAGYEQYF.

The chain joins TRBV6-1 to TRBJ2-7, with D tentatively TRBD1 (5 bases). The CDR3 loop spans 14 amino acids. CDR1 and CDR2 from the germline V gene are MNHNS and SASEGT. V was cut by 3 bases and J by 2 bases, with 11 bases left in between. The CDR3 reads CASSDSQGPYEQYF. DNA for the CDR3: TGTGCCAGCAGTGATTCCCAGGGCCCCTACGAGCAGTACTTC.

This chain links TRBV4-2 with TRBJ1-3; D is uncertain. The CDR3 runs 15 residues. Per the germline V gene, CDR1 is LGHNA and CDR2 is YNFKEQ. V was cut by 0 bases and J by 0 bases, with 6 bases left in between. CDR3 protein: CASSQDRNSGNTIYF. As DNA, the CDR3 is TGTGCCAGCAGCCAAGACAGGAACTCTGGAAACACCATATATTTT.

This sequence joins TRBV7-9 and TRBJ2-7; TRBD2 is a possible D gene (5 bases). Germline CDR1 and CDR2: SEHNR and FQNEAQ (reference sequence). The V end was cut by 8 bases, the J end by 1 base, with 24 bases between. CDR3 length: 17 residues. The chain's CDR3 is CASQGQPGGGSSYEQYF. The CDR3 region has the DNA TGTGCCAGCCAAGGCCAGCCCGGTGGCGGGTCATCCTACGAGCAGTACTTC.

The rearrangement uses TRBV25-1 and TRBJ2-7; 10 positions match TRBD1. Looked up from germline, CDR1 is MGHDK and CDR2 is SYGVNS. The CDR3 has 15 amino acids. V lost 5 bases and J lost 0; bases outside the gene matches: 4. As DNA, the CDR3 is TGTGCCAGCAGTTCGGACAGGGGGAGCTCCTACGAGCAGTACTTC. Its translation is CASSSDRGSSYEQYF.

The gene calls are TRBV11-2 and TRBJ2-6; D gene ambiguous. Germline V CDR1 and CDR2: SGHAT, FQNNGV. This CDR3 comprises 16 residues. V was trimmed by 1 base and J by 2 bases, leaving 9 bases between them. In DNA form, the CDR3 reads TGTGCCAGCAGCTTAGGAATGGCAGCTGGGGCCAACGTCCTGACTTTC. Translation gives CASSLGMAAGANVLTF.

This sequence joins TRBV7-9 and TRBJ1-1, with D unclear. The CDR3 has 12 amino acids. Germline lookup yields CDR1 SEHNR and CDR2 FQNEAQ (reference sequence). V gave up 3 bases and J gave up 8 bases, with 10 bases separating them. CDR3 protein: CASSFSGGEAFF. The CDR3 nucleotides are TGTGCCAGCAGCTTCTCGGGAGGGGAAGCTTTCTTT.

The J gene is TRBJ2-3, the V gene TRBV10-3, with a weak D call TRBD2 (6 bases). V was shortened by 4 bases and J by 4 bases, with 15 bases between the two germline ends. Germline CDR1 reads ENHRY; CDR2 reads SYGVKD. The CDR3 is 15 amino acids. The CDR3 sequence: CAISVVAEGPDTQYF. The CDR3 bases are TGTGCCATCAGTGTTGTAGCGGAGGGACCAGATACGCAGTATTTT.

J is TRBJ1-3 and V is TRBV19; possible D gene TRBD1, 5 bases. Per the germline V gene, CDR1 is LNHDA and CDR2 is SQIVND (reference sequence). The CDR3 has 15 amino acids. Between the trimmed V and J ends, which lost 4 bases and 0 bases, there was a span of 10 bases. CDR3 in DNA: TGTGCCAGTAGTAGGCAGGGAGGCTCTGGAAACACCATATATTTT. Its translation: CASSRQGGSGNTIYF.

This chain connects TRBV5-1 to TRBJ1-2; weak D call: TRBD1 (6 bases). Trimming left V 3 bases short and J 8 bases short, with 14 bases between. This CDR3 contains 13 residues. Germline CDR1 reads SGHRS; CDR2 reads YFSETQ. The CDR3 nucleotides read TGCGCCAGCAGCTCAAAGGGGGAAGGGGGCTACACCTTC. Translated: CASSSKGEGGYTF.

The rearrangement joins TRBV4-2 to TRBJ1-1; no firm D call. The CDR3 has 13 amino acids. In germline, CDR1 is LGHNA, CDR2 YNFKEQ. V was cut by 2 bases and J by 5 bases, with 9 bases left in between. The CDR3: CASSQPSVTEAFF. CDR3 DNA sequence: TGTGCCAGCAGCCAACCTTCCGTGACTGAAGCTTTCTTT.

This sequence joins TRBV29-1 and TRBJ2-2; 9 nucleotides match TRBD1. The junction had 7 bases not matched to a gene; V was cut back by 7 bases and J by 7 bases. This CDR3 has 13 residues. Per germline, CDR1 SQVTM and CDR2 ANQGSEA. The CDR3 sequence: CSARTGESGELFF. The CDR3 DNA follows: TGCAGCGCCCGGACAGGGGAGAGCGGGGAGCTGTTTTTT.

The gene calls are TRBV10-3 and TRBJ2-7; 7 bases agree with TRBD1. The CDR3 covers 14 residues. V was clipped by 6 bases and J by 0 bases; unmatched bases: 5. From germline, CDR1 is ENHRY and CDR2 SYGVKD. This CDR3 reads CAISRDSNSYEQYF. CDR3 DNA sequence: TGTGCCATCAGCCGGGACAGTAACTCCTACGAGCAGTACTTC.

The chain employs TRBV9 and TRBJ2-1, with 15 bases fitting TRBD2. CDR3 length equals 17 residues. The ends lost 4 bases at V and 9 bases at J; junction bases unmatched: 11. Germline lookup yields CDR1 SGDLS and CDR2 YYNGEE. CDR3 DNA sequence: TGTGCCAGCAGCCCTTCGGGACTAGCGGGAGGAGGGGGTGAGCAGTTCTTC. Its translation: CASSPSGLAGGGGEQFF.

This sequence joins TRBV30 and TRBJ2-7; 7 bases agree with TRBD2. Germline loops: CDR1 GTSNPN, CDR2 SVGIG (reference sequence). The CDR3 consists of 15 residues. Germline trimming cut 3 bases from V and 6 bases from J; bases unmatched to any gene: 14. CDR3 protein: CAWSGLGWEGPEQYF. As DNA, the CDR3 is TGTGCCTGGAGCGGCCTTGGGTGGGAGGGTCCCGAGCAGTACTTC.

This rearrangement joins TRBV19 to TRBJ1-1; possibly TRBD1 for D (6 bases). Germline-derived CDR1 and CDR2 are LNHDA and SQIVND (reference sequence). The CDR3 covers 14 residues. Trimming removed 1 base at V and 0 bases at J, with 6 bases between. DNA for the CDR3: TGTGCCAGTAGTATAGGGACAGTGAACACTGAAGCTTTCTTT. It is translated as CASSIGTVNTEAFF.

This sequence joins TRBV15 and TRBJ2-5; D is ambiguous. This CDR3 is built from 12 residues. V shed 0 bases and J shed 7 bases, with 6 bases lying between them. Per germline, CDR1 LNHNV and CDR2 YYDKDF (reference sequence). In nucleotides, the CDR3 is TGTGCCACCAGCAGAGACGGGTGGACCCAGTACTTC. Its translation: CATSRDGWTQYF.

V is TRBV9 and J is TRBJ2-1; no reliable D call. V was shortened by 4 bases and J by 6 bases, with 8 bases between the two germline ends. Germline V lookup: CDR1 SGDLS, CDR2 YYNGEE. The CDR3 runs 12 residues. In nucleotides, the CDR3 is TGTGCCAGCAGCCGTACGGGCAATGAGCAGTTCTTC. It specifies CASSRTGNEQFF.

The chain uses TRBV5-1 and TRBJ2-2; TRBD2 agrees at 8 bases. The CDR3 consists of 16 residues. V was pared by 6 bases and J by 1 base, with 8 bases of the junction left unmatched. Germline CDR1 and CDR2: SGHRS and YFSETQ. The CDR3 region has the DNA TGCGCCAGCAAAACTAGCGGAGCGAGGAACACCGGGGAGCTGTTTTTT. This gives the protein CASKTSGARNTGELFF.

The chain couples TRBV24-1 to TRBJ2-5, with a tentative D call TRBD2 (5 bases). The V end was cut by 5 bases, the J end by 5 bases, with 5 bases between. The germline V gene encodes CDR1 KGHDR and CDR2 SFDVKD. The CDR3 runs to 11 residues. The CDR3 spells CATSGGETQYF. DNA for the CDR3: TGTGCCACCAGTGGAGGGGAGACCCAGTACTTC.

This clone was seen only once. This chain uses TRBV29-1 with TRBJ2-7; 8 bases agree with TRBD1. CDR1 and CDR2 from the germline V gene are SQVTM and ANQGSEA. There are 13 residues in the CDR3. V shed 4 bases, J shed 5 bases, and the junction held 7 bases outside the gene matches. CDR3 DNA: TGCAGCGTTGGACAGGGGTTGGGACACGAGCAGTACTTC. Its protein is CSVGQGLGHEQYF.

This clone came up once. The chain carries TRBV6-1 and TRBJ2-2; D uncertain. Deletions cut 3 bases from V and 4 bases from J, with 6 bases between. This CDR3 has 13 residues. Germline V lookup: CDR1 MNHNS, CDR2 SASEGT. CDR3: CASSDDSTGELFF. The CDR3 coding sequence is TGTGCCAGCAGTGATGATAGCACCGGGGAGCTGTTTTTT.

V and J are TRBV11-2 and TRBJ2-1; D ambiguous. The germline V gene has CDR1 SGHAT and CDR2 FQNNGV. The CDR3 runs 16 residues. The V and J ends lost 1 base and 3 bases respectively, with 13 bases between them. The CDR3, as DNA: TGTGCCAGCAGCTTAGGCACTGTGTCCTTCTACAATGAGCAGTTCTTC. The encoded protein is CASSLGTVSFYNEQFF.